The 23 T cell receptor beta chains in this list originate from one sample, sequenced in a study of cytomegalovirus exposure and HLA in healthy donors. Both 60 Vbeta primers and 13 Jbeta primers went into the PCR. Some clones are missing from TCRdb's copy, which holds only in-frame ones; the method was immunoSEQ multiplex PCR. In the table there are around 100,000 clones, about 74% of which are singletons. Sequenced: PBMCs. These receptors were obtained from a man aged 25 to 45 in good health and CMV-seropositive.

This clone came up once. The chain carries TRBV7-9 and TRBJ2-1; tentative D call: TRBD1 (6 bases). V was shortened by 5 bases and J by 7 bases, with 12 bases between the two germline ends. The germline CDR1 and CDR2 sequences are SEHNR and FQNEAQ (reference sequence). The CDR3 has 13 amino acids. CDR3 DNA: TGTGCCAGCAGCCTGGAGACAGGTAATGAGCAGTTCTTC. This sequence encodes CASSLETGNEQFF.

To note about this clone: The same CDR3 is also encoded by other DNA sequences in this sample. The rearrangement joins TRBV5-1 to TRBJ2-3, with a tentative D call TRBD1 (6 bases). The germline gives CDR1 SGHRS, CDR2 YFSETQ. CDR3 length: 14 residues. Between the trimmed V and J ends, which lost 4 bases and 2 bases, there was a span of 11 bases. The CDR3 region is CASSGTGSTDTQYF. The CDR3 DNA sequence: TGCGCCAGCAGCGGAACAGGGTCCACAGATACGCAGTATTTT. The full variable domain, rest sourced from reference TRBV5-1 and TRBJ2-3, is KAGVTQTPRYLIKTRGQQVTLSCSPISGHRSVSWYQQTPGQGLQFLFEYFSETQRNKGNFPGRFSGRQFSNSRSEMNVSTLELGDSALYLCASSGTGSTDTQYFGPGTRLTVL.

The chain employs TRBV9 and TRBJ1-1; D unclear. Germline CDR1 is SGDLS and CDR2 is YYNGEE. The CDR3 sequence is 14 residues long. V lost 0 bases and J lost 8, with 14 bases in between. Here the CDR3 reads CASSVAFQDGEAFF. Here the CDR3 DNA reads TGTGCCAGCAGCGTAGCTTTCCAGGATGGCGAAGCTTTCTTT.

CDR3 sequence: CASSPGQGSHEQYF. The DNA of the CDR3 is TGTGCCAGCAGCCCTGGACAGGGTTCGCACGAGCAGTACTTC. This chain connects TRBV7-3 to TRBJ2-7; 8 bases match TRBD1. From germline, CDR1 is SGHTA and CDR2 FQGTGA. The CDR3 has 14 residues. V lost 5 bases to trimming and J lost 5 bases; unmatched junction nucleotides: 8.

The gene calls are TRBV7-2 and TRBJ1-3; a possible D gene is TRBD1 (5 bases). CDR3 size: 16 residues. CDR1 SGHTA and CDR2 FQGNSA come from the germline V gene. The V end was cut by 1 base, the J end by 1 base, with 11 bases between. CDR3: CASSLVGAASGNTIYF. In DNA, the CDR3 is TGTGCCAGCAGCTTAGTAGGGGCAGCGTCTGGAAACACCATATATTTT.

The rearrangement joins TRBV28 to TRBJ1-4, with 8 bases that match TRBD1. The CDR3 spans 15 residues. Trimming cost V 5 bases and J 3 bases; bases outside gene matches: 5. Germline lookup yields CDR1 MDHEN and CDR2 SYDVKM. Here the CDR3 reads CASSRDRRPNEKLFF. CDR3 DNA: TGTGCCAGCAGTAGGGACAGGCGGCCTAATGAAAAACTGTTTTTT.

This rearrangement joins TRBV2 to TRBJ1-2, with TRBD1 matching over 9 bases. Looked up from germline, CDR1 is SNHLY and CDR2 is FYNNEI. Trimming removed 7 bases from V and 4 bases from J; junction bases left unmatched: 7. This CDR3 has 14 amino acids. CDR3 in amino acids: CASTSLTGGYGYTF. CDR3 in DNA: TGTGCCAGCACCTCACTGACAGGGGGCTATGGCTACACCTTC.

This rearrangement joins TRBV9 to TRBJ1-5, with 9 bases fitting TRBD1. The J segment lost 0 bases and the V segment lost 1 base, leaving 14 bases of the junction unmatched. Germline CDR1 SGDLS, CDR2 YYNGEE. The CDR3 length is 20 residues. The CDR3 sequence is CASSVHWDREILASNQPQHF. The CDR3 coding sequence is TGTGCCAGCAGCGTACACTGGGACAGGGAAATTTTAGCTAGCAATCAGCCCCAGCATTTT.

V gene TRBV27 combines with J gene TRBJ1-3, with D unresolved. Trimming pared 9 bases from V and 0 bases from J, leaving 12 bases between. CDR1 and CDR2 (germline): MNHEY, SMNVEV (reference sequence). The CDR3 is made up of 14 amino acids. In nucleotides, the CDR3 is TGTGCCAGTAGCCCCCAGAACTCTGGAAACACCATATATTTT. It translates to CASSPQNSGNTIYF.

The CDR3: CAWSSGTGLNYGYTF. DNA of the CDR3: TGTGCCTGGTCTTCCGGGACAGGGTTAAACTATGGCTACACCTTC. The chain couples TRBV30 to TRBJ1-2; 9 bases line up with TRBD1. Trimming removed 5 bases from V and 2 bases from J; junction bases left unmatched: 9. The V gene's germline CDR1 is GTSNPN and CDR2 SVGIG (reference sequence). This CDR3 is 15 amino acids long.

The chain employs TRBV29-1 and TRBJ1-2, with 8 bases matching TRBD1. Germline V gives CDR1 SQVTM, CDR2 ANQGSEA. The trim removed 3 bases at V and 5 bases at J, leaving 20 bases unmatched. This CDR3 has 18 amino acids. The CDR3 DNA is TGCAGCGTTGATAGGGGGGGCGCGACAGGGGCTACCTGGTATGGCTACACCTTC. Translated: CSVDRGGATGATWYGYTF. The full variable domain, in which reference TRBV29-1 and TRBJ1-2 provide the parts outside the CDR3, is SAVISQKPSRDICQRGTSLTIQCQVDSQVTMMFWYRQQPGQSLTLIATANQGSEATYESGFVIDKFPISRPNLTFSTLTVSNMSPEDSSIYLCSVDRGGATGATWYGYTFGSGTRLTVV.

The chain recombines TRBV28 with TRBJ1-1; 8 positions agree with TRBD1. With 2 bases clipped from V and 3 bases from J, the junction kept 11 bases outside the gene matches. In germline, CDR1 is MDHEN, CDR2 SYDVKM. The CDR3 has 17 residues. The CDR3 is CASSLDHSHRGYTEAFF. The CDR3 region has the DNA TGTGCCAGCAGTTTAGACCACAGCCACAGGGGGTACACTGAAGCTTTCTTT.

V and J are TRBV4-1 and TRBJ2-2; D gene unclear. Trimming cost V 6 bases and J 0 bases, with 14 bases left between them. CDR3 length: 16 amino acids. CDR1 is MGHRA and CDR2 is YSYEKL in the germline V gene. The CDR3 region has the DNA TGCGCCAGCAGTCGTGGAATAGCTTCGAACACCGGGGAGCTGTTTTTT. This gives the protein CASSRGIASNTGELFF.

The genes are TRBV27 and TRBJ2-2; no clear D. Trimming took off 3 bases at V and 0 bases at J, with 5 bases between the two ends. Germline CDR1 is MNHEY and CDR2 is SMNVEV (reference sequence). This CDR3 region has 14 residues. In DNA form, the CDR3 reads TGTGCCAGCAGTTTTAGAGCGAACACCGGGGAGCTGTTTTTT. This codes for CASSFRANTGELFF.

V usage is TRBV5-1 and J usage is TRBJ2-7; 10 bases are shared with TRBD1. Germline V CDR1 and CDR2: SGHRS, YFSETQ. The CDR3 extends over 18 amino acids. Trimming took 0 bases from V and 2 from J; bases not matched to a gene: 11. Written as DNA, the CDR3 is TGCGCCAGCAGCTTGGGACCACGTGGGACAGGGGCCACCTACGAGCAGTACTTC. Protein sequence: CASSLGPRGTGATYEQYF.

The gene calls are TRBV5-5 and TRBJ2-1, with 8 bases matching TRBD2. V lost 4 bases to trimming and J lost 5 bases; unmatched junction nucleotides: 5. Germline V gene data show CDR1 as SGHKS and CDR2 as YYEKEE (reference sequence). The CDR3 is 14 amino acids. CDR3 sequence: CASSPGLVNNEQFF. Written as DNA, the CDR3 is TGTGCCAGCAGCCCGGGACTAGTGAACAATGAGCAGTTCTTC.

This rearrangement joins TRBV6-6 to TRBJ2-7; 7 nucleotides match TRBD2. This CDR3 is 11 amino acids long. Germline V CDR1 and CDR2: MNHNY, SVGAGI (reference sequence). CDR3 residues: CTSGDSYEQYF. DNA of the CDR3: TGTACAAGCGGGGATTCCTACGAGCAGTACTTC.

The chain recombines TRBV14 with TRBJ1-1, with 9 nucleotides matching TRBD1. The CDR3 is made up of 14 amino acids. Losses at the gene ends were 5 bases for V and 5 bases for J; bases not matched to a gene: 6. Germline-derived CDR1 and CDR2 are SGHDN and FVKESK. The CDR3 region has the DNA TGTGCCAGCAGCTTCGGGACAGGGAGGACTGAAGCTTTCTTT. This sequence encodes CASSFGTGRTEAFF.

This clone is a singleton in its sample. The V gene is TRBV29-1, the J gene TRBJ1-5, with D tentatively TRBD1 (6 bases). The CDR3 sequence is 15 residues long. Trimming cost V 0 bases and J 2 bases, with 11 bases left between them. Per germline, CDR1 SQVTM and CDR2 ANQGSEA. The CDR3 is CSVEEGAGGNQPQHF. As DNA, the CDR3 is TGCAGCGTTGAAGAGGGGGCAGGGGGCAATCAGCCCCAGCATTTT.

The genes are TRBV7-9 and TRBJ2-7; TRBD2 aligns across 7 bases. Germline values: CDR1 SEHNR, CDR2 FQNEAQ (reference sequence). V lost 5 bases to trimming and J lost 3 bases; unmatched junction nucleotides: 4. The CDR3 runs to 13 residues. In DNA form, the CDR3 reads TGTGCCAGCAGCCCCTCGGGGGGCTACGAGCAGTACTTC. Translating it yields CASSPSGGYEQYF.

This clone was seen a handful of times. The chain is built from TRBV6-5 and TRBJ1-6, with D possibly being TRBD1 (6 bases). Looked up from germline, CDR1 is MNHEY and CDR2 is SVGAGI. V was shortened by 7 bases and J by 6 bases, with 16 bases between the two germline ends. The CDR3 runs to 15 residues. CDR3 bases: TGTGCCAGCACTCCGCAGCCAGGGGTTAATTCACCCCTCCACTTT. This translates into CASTPQPGVNSPLHF.

The rearrangement uses TRBV13 and TRBJ2-1, with 8 bases fitting TRBD2. CDR1 is PRHDT, CDR2 FYEKMQ, per germline (reference sequence). V shed 6 bases, J shed 7 bases, and the junction held 14 bases outside the gene matches. There are 16 residues in the CDR3. CDR3 loop: CASRAIRPGGRNEQFF. As DNA, the CDR3 is TGTGCCAGCAGGGCTATTCGTCCGGGGGGGCGAAATGAGCAGTTCTTC.

This chain joins TRBV5-1 and TRBJ1-1; D might be TRBD1 (5 bases). CDR1 and CDR2 (germline): SGHRS, YFSETQ. The CDR3 runs to 14 residues. Deletions cut 4 bases from V and 3 bases from J, with 13 bases between. CDR3: CASSKGVRDTEAFF. DNA for the CDR3: TGCGCCAGCAGCAAAGGGGTCCGGGACACTGAAGCTTTCTTT.